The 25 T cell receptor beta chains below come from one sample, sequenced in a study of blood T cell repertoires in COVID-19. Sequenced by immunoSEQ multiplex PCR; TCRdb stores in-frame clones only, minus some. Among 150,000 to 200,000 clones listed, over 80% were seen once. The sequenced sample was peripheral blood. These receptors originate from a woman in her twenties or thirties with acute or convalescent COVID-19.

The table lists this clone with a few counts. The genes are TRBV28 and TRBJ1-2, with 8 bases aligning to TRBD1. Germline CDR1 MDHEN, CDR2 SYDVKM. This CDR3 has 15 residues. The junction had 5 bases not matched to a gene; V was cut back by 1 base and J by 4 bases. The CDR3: CASSLSWGQVYGYTF. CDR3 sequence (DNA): TGTGCCAGCAGTTTATCGTGGGGACAGGTCTATGGCTACACCTTC.

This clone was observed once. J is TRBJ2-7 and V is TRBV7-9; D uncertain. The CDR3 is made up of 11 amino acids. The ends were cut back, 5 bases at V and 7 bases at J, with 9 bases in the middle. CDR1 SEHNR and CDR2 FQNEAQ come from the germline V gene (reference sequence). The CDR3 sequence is CASSQMREQYF. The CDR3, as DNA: TGTGCCAGCAGCCAGATGAGGGAGCAGTACTTC.

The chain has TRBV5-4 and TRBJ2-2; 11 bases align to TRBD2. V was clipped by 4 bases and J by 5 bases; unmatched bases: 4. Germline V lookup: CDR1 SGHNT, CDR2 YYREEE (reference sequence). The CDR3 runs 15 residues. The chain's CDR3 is CASSVAGGGTGELFF. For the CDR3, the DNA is TGTGCCAGCAGCGTAGCGGGAGGGGGAACCGGGGAGCTGTTTTTT.

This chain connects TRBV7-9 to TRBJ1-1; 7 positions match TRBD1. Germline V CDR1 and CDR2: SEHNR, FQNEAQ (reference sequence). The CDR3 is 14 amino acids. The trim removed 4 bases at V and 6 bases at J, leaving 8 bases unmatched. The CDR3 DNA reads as TGTGCCAGCAGCTCGGGACAGATCAGGGCTGAAGCTTTCTTT. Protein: CASSSGQIRAEAFF.

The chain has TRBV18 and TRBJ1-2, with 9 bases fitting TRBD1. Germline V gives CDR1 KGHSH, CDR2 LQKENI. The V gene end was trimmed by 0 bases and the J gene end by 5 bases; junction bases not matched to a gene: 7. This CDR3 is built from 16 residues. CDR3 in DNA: TGTGCCAGCTCACCACCACGTAGGACAGGGGTGTATGGCTACACCTTC. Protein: CASSPPRRTGVYGYTF. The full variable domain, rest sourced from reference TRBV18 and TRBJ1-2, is NAGVMQNPRHLVRRRGQEARLRCSPMKGHSHVYWYRQLPEEGLKFMVYLQKENIIDESGMPKERFSAEFPKEGPSILRIQQVVRGDSAAYFCASSPPRRTGVYGYTFGSGTRLTVV.

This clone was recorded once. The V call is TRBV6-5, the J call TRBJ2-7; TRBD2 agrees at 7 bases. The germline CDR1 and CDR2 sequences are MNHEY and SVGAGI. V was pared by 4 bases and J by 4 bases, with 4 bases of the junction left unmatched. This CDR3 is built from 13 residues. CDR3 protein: CASSSPGGYEQYF. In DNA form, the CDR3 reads TGTGCCAGCAGTTCTCCCGGGGGGTACGAGCAGTACTTC.

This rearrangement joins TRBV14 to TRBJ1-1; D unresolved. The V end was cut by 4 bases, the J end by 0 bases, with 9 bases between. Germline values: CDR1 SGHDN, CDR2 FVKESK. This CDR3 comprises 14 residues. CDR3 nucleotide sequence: TGTGCCAGCAGCCCGTTACAGATGAACACTGAAGCTTTCTTT. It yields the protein CASSPLQMNTEAFF. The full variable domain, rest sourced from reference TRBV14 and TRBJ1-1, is EAGVTQFPSHSVIEKGQTVTLRCDPISGHDNLYWYRRVMGKEIKFLLHFVKESKQDESGMPNNRFLAERTGGTYSTLKVQPAELEDSGVYFCASSPLQMNTEAFFGQGTRLTVV.

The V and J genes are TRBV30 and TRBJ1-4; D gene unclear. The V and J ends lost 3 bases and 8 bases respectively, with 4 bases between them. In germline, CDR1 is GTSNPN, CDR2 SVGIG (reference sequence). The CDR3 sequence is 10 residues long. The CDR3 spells CAWREEKLFF. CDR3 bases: TGTGCCTGGAGAGAGGAAAAACTGTTTTTT.

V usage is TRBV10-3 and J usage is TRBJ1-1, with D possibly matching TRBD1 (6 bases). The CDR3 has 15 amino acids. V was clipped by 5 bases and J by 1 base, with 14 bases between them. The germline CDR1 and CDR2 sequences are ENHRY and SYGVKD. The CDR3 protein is CAISTGTAKNTEAFF. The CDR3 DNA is TGTGCCATCAGTACAGGGACGGCAAAGAACACTGAAGCTTTCTTT.

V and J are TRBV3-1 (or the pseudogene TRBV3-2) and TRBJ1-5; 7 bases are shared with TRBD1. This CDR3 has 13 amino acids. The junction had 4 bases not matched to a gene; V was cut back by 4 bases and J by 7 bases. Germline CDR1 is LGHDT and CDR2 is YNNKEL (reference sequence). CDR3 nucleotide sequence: TGTGCCAGCAGCCCGTCAGGGGGGCAGCCCCAGCATTTT. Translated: CASSPSGGQPQHF.

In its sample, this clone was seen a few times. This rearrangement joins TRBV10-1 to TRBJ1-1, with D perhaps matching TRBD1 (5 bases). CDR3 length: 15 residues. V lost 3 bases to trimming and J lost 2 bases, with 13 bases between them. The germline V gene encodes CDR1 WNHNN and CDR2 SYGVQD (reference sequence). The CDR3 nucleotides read TGCGCCAGCAGTGACTACGGACAACCTAACACTGAAGCTTTCTTT. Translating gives CASSDYGQPNTEAFF.

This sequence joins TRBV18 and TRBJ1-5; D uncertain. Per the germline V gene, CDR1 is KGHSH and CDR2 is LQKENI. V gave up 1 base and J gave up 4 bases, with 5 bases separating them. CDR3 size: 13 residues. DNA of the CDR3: TGTGCCAGCTCACCACAAATAAATCAGCCCCAGCATTTT. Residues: CASSPQINQPQHF.

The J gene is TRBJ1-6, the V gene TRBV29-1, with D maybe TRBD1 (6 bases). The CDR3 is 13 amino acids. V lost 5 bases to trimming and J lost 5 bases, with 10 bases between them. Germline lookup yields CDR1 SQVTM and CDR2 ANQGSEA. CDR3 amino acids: CSVTQGNNSPLHF. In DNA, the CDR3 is TGCAGCGTTACGCAGGGGAATAATTCACCCCTCCACTTT.

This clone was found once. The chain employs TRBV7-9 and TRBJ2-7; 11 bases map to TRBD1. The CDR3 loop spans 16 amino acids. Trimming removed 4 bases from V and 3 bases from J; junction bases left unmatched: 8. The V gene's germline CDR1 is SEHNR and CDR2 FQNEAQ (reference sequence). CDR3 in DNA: TGTGCCAGCAGCTCTAGGGTGGGGACAGGGGGCTACGAGCAGTACTTC. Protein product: CASSSRVGTGGYEQYF.

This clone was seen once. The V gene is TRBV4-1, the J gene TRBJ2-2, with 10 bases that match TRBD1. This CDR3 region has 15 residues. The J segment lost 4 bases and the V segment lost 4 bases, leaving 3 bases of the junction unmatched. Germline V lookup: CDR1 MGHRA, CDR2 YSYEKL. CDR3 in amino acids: CASSRGDRGTGELFF. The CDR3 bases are TGCGCCAGCAGCCGCGGGGACAGGGGCACCGGGGAGCTGTTTTTT.

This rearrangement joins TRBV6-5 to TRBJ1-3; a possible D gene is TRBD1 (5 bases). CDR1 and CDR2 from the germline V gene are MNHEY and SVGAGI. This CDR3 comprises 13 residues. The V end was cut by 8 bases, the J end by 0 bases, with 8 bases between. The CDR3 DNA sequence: TGTGCCAGCCAGGGTTTCTCTGGAAACACCATATATTTT. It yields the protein CASQGFSGNTIYF.

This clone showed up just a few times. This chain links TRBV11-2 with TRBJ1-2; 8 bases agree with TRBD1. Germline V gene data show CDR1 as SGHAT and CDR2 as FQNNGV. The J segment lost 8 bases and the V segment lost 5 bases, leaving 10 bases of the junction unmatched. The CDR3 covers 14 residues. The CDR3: CASSALGQGGGYTF. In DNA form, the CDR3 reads TGTGCCAGCAGCGCACTCGGACAGGGTGGAGGCTACACCTTC.

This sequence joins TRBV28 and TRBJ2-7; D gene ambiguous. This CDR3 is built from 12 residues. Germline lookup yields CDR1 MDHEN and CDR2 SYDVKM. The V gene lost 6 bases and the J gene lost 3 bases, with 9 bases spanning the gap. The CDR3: CASSTPLYEQYF. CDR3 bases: TGTGCCAGCAGCACTCCCCTCTACGAGCAGTACTTC.

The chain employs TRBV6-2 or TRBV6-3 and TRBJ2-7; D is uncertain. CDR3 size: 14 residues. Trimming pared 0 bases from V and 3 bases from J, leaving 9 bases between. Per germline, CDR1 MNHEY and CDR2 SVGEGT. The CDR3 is CASSYSTPLYEQYF. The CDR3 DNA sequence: TGTGCCAGCAGTTACTCTACTCCCCTCTACGAGCAGTACTTC.

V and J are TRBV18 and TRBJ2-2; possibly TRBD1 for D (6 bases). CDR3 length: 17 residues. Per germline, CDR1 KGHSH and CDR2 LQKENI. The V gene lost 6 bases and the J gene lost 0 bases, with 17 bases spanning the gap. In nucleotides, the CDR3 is TGTGCCAGCTCTTCATTATCCGGGACAACGAACACCGGGGAGCTGTTTTTT. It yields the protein CASSSLSGTTNTGELFF.

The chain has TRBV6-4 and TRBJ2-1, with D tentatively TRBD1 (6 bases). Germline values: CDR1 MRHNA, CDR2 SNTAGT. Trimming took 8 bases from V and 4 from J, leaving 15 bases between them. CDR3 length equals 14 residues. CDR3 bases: TGTGCCAGCGCACGGGACACTAGTTACAATGAGCAGTTCTTC. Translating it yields CASARDTSYNEQFF.

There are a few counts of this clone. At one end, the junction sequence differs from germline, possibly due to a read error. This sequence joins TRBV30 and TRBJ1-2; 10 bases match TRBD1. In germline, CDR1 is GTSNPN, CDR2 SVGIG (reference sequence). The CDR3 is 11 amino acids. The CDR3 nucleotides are TGTGCCTGGACCACCGGGACAGGGGCACGGTTC. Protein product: CAWTTGTGARF.

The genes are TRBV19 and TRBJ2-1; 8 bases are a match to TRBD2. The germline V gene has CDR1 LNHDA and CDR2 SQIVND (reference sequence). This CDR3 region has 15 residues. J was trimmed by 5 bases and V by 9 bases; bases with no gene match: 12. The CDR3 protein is CASAFGGVAHNEQFF. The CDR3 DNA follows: TGTGCCAGCGCCTTCGGGGGGGTTGCCCACAATGAGCAGTTCTTC.

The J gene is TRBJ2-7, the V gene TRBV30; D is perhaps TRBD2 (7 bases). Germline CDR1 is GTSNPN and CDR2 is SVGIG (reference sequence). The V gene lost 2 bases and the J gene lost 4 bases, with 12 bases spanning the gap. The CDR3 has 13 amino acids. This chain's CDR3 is CAWSRGAPYEQYF. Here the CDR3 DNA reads TGTGCCTGGAGTCGGGGGGCCCCATACGAGCAGTACTTC.

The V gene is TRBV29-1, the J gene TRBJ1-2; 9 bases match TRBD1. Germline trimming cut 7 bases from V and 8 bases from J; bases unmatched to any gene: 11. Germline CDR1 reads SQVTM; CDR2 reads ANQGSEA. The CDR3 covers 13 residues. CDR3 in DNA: TGCAGCGCCACCTTACAGGGGGCGGGAGGCTACACCTTC. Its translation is CSATLQGAGGYTF.